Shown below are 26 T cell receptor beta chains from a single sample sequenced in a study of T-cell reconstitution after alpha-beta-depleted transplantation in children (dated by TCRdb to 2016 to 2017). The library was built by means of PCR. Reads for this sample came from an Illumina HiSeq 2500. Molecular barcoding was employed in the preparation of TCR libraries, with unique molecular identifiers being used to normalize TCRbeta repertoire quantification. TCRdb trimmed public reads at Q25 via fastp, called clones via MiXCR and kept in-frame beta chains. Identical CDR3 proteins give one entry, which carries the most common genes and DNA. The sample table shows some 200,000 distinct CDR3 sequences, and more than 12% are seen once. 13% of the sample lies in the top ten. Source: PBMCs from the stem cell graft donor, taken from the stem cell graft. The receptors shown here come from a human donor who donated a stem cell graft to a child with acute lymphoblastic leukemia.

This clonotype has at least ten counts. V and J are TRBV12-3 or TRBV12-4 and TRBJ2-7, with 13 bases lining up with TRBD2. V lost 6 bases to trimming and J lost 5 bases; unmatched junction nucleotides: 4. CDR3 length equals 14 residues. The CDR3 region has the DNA TGTGCCAGCAGAACTAGCGGGAGGGCCCACGAGCAGTACTTC. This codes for CASRTSGRAHEQYF.

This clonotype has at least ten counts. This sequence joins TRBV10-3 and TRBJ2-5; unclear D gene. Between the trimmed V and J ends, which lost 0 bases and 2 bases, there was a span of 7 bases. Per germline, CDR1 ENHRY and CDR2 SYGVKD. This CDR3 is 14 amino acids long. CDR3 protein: CAISESSEQETQYF. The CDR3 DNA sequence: TGTGCCATCAGTGAGTCAAGCGAGCAAGAGACCCAGTACTTC.

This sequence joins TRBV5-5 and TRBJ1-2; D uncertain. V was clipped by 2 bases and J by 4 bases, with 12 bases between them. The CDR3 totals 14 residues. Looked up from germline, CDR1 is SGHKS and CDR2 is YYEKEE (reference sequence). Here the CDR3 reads CASSLPQQPYGYTF. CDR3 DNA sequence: TGTGCCAGCAGCTTACCACAGCAACCCTATGGCTACACCTTC. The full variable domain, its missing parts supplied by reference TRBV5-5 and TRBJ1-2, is DAGVTQSPTHLIKTRGQQVTLRCSPISGHKSVSWYQQVLGQGPQFIFQYYEKEERGRGNFPDRFSARQFPNYSSELNVNALLLGDSALYLCASSLPQQPYGYTFGSGTRLTVV.

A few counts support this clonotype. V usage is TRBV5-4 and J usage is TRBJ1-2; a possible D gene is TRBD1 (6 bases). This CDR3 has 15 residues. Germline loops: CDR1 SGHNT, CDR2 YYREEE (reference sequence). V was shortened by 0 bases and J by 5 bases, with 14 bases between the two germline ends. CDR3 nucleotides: TGTGCCAGCAGCTTGGGTTGGGGGGGCGCTTATGGCTACACCTTC. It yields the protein CASSLGWGGAYGYTF.

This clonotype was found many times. DNA for the CDR3: TGCAGCGTTGAAGATGGCCCGCAGTCTTGGGGTGGCTACACCTTC. Residues: CSVEDGPQSWGGYTF. V usage is TRBV29-1 and J usage is TRBJ1-2; no clear D. The germline V and J ends were trimmed by 0 bases and 7 bases, with 18 bases remaining between them. CDR3 length: 15 residues. CDR1 is SQVTM and CDR2 is ANQGSEA in the germline V gene.

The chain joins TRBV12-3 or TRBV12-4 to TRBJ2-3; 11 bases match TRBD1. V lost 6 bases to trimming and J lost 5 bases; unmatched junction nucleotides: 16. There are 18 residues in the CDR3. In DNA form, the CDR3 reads TGTGCCAGCAGCCGCGAGGACAGGGGGCGCCTAGCGAGAGATACGCAGTATTTT. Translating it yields CASSREDRGRLARDTQYF.

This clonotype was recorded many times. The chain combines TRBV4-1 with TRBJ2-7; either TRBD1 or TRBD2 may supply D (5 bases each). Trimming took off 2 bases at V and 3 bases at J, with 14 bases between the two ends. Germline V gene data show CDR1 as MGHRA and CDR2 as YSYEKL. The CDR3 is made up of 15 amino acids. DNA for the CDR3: TGCGCCAGCAGCCAAACCAACGGGGCCCACTACGAGCAGTACTTC. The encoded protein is CASSQTNGAHYEQYF.

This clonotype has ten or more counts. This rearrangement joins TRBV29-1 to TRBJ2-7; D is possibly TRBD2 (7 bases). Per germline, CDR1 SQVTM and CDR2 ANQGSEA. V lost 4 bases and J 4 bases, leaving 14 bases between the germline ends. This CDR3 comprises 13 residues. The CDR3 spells CSVGEGGGYEQYF. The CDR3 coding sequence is TGCAGCGTTGGTGAGGGGGGAGGGTACGAGCAGTACTTC.

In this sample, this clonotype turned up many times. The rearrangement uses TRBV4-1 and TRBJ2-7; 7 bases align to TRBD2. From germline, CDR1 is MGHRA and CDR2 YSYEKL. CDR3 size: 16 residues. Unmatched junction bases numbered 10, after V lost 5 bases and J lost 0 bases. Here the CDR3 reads CASSGSAGLPSYEQYF. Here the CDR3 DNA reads TGCGCCAGCAGCGGTTCAGCGGGACTTCCCTCCTACGAGCAGTACTTC.

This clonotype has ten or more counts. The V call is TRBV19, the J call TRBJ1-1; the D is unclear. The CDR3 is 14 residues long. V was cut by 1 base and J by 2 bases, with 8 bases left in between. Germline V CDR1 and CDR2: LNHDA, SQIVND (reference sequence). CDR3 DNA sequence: TGTGCCAGTAGTATAGGAGGAGAAAACACTGAAGCTTTCTTT. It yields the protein CASSIGGENTEAFF.

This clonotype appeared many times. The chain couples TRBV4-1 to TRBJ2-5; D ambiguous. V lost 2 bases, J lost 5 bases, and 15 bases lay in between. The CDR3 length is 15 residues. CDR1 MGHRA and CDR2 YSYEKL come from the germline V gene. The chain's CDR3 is CASSQPDRLRETQYF. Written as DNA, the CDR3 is TGCGCCAGCAGCCAACCGGATCGCCTCCGGGAGACCCAGTACTTC.

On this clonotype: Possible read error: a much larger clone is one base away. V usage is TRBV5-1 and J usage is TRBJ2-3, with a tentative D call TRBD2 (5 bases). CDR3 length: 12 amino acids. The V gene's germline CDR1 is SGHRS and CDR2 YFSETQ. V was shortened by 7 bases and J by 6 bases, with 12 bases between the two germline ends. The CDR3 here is CASGPREDTQYF. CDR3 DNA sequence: TGCGCCAGCGGCCCTAGGGAGGATACGCAGTATTTT. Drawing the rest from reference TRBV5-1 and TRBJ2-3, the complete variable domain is KAGVTQTPRYLIKTRGQQVTLSCSPISGHRSVSWYQQTPGQGLQFLFEYFSETQRNKGNFPGRFSGRQFSNSRSEMNVSTLELGDSALYLCASGPREDTQYFGPGTRLTVL.

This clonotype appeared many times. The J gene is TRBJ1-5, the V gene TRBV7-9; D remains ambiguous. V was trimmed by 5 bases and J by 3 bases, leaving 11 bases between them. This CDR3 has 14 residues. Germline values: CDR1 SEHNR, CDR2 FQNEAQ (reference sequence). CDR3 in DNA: TGTGCCAGCAGCCCCCCGGGCCCCAATCAGCCCCAGCATTTT. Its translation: CASSPPGPNQPQHF.

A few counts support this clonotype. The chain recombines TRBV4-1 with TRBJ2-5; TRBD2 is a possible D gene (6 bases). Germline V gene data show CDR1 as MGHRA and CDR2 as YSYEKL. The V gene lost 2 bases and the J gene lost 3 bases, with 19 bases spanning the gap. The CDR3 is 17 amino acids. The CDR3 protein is CASSQPRGLSGEETQYF. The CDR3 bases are TGCGCCAGCAGCCAACCCCGAGGACTTTCGGGAGAAGAGACCCAGTACTTC.

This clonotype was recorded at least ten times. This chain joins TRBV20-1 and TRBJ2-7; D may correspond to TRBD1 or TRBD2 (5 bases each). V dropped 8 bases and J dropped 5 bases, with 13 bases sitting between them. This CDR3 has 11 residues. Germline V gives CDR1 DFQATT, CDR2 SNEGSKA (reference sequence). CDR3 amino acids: CSLQGDNEQYF. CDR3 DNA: TGCAGTCTTCAGGGAGACAACGAGCAGTACTTC.

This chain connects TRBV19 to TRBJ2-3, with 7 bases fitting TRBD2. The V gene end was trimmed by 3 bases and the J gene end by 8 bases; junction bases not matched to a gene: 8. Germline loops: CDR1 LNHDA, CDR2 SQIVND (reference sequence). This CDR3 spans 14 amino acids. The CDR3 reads CASSMDLQRGTQYF. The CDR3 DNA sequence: TGTGCCAGTAGTATGGACCTTCAGCGGGGTACGCAGTATTTT.

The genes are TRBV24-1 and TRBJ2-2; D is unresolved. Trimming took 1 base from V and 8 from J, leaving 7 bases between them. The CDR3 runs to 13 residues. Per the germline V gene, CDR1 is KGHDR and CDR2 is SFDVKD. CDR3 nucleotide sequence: TGTGCCACCAGTGATTTCGGTGCGGGGGAGCTGTTTTTT. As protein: CATSDFGAGELFF.

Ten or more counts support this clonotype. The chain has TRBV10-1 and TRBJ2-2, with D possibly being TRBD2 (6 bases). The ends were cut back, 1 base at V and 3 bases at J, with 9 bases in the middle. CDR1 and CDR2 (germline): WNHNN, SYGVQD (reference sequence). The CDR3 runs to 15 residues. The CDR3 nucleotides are TGCGCCAGCAGTGAGTTTGGGGAGGACACCGGGGAGCTGTTTTTT. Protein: CASSEFGEDTGELFF.

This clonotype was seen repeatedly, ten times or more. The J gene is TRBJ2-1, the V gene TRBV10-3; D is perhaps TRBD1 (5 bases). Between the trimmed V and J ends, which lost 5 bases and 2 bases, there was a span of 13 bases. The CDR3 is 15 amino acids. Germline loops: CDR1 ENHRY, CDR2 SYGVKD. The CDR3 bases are TGTGCCATCAGTTTTGGCAGGGCCCCCTACAATGAGCAGTTCTTC. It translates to CAISFGRAPYNEQFF.

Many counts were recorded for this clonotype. The CDR3 here is CASIREAGVTYEQYF. In nucleotides, the CDR3 is TGTGCCAGCATTAGGGAGGCGGGAGTTACTTACGAGCAGTACTTC. The chain couples TRBV2 to TRBJ2-7; 7 positions match TRBD2. Per germline, CDR1 SNHLY and CDR2 FYNNEI. The CDR3 is made up of 15 amino acids. V gave up 7 bases and J gave up 4 bases; unmatched junction bases: 13.

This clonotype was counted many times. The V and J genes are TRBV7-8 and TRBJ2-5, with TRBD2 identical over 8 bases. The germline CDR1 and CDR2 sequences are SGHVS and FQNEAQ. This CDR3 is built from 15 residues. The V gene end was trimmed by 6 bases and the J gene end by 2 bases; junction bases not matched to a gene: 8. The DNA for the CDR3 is TGTGCCAGCAGGGAGAGGGCGGGAGGTCAAGAGACCCAGTACTTC. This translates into CASRERAGGQETQYF.

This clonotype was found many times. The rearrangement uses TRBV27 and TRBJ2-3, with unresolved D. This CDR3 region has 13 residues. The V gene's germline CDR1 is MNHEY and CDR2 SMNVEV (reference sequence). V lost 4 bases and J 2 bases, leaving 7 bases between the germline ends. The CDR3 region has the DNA TGTGCCAGCAGTTCCCGATACACAGATACGCAGTATTTT. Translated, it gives CASSSRYTDTQYF.

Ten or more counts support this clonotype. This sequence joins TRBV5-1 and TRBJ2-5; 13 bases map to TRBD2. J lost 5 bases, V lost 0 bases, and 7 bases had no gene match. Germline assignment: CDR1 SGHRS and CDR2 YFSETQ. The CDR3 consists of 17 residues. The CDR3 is CASSLDSGLAGEETQYF. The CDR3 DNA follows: TGCGCCAGCAGCTTGGATTCTGGACTAGCGGGAGAGGAGACCCAGTACTTC.

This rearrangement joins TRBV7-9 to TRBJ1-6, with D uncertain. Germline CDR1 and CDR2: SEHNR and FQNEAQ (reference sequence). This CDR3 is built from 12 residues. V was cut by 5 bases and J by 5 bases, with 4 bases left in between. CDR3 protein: CASSNHNSPLHF. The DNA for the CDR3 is TGTGCCAGCAGCAACCATAATTCACCCCTCCACTTT.

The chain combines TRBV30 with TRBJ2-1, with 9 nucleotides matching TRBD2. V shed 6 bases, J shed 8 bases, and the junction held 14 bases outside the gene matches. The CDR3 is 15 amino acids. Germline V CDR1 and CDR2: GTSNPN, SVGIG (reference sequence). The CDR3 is CACRGLAGTWDEQFF. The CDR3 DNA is TGTGCCTGTAGAGGGCTAGCGGGGACTTGGGATGAGCAGTTCTTC.

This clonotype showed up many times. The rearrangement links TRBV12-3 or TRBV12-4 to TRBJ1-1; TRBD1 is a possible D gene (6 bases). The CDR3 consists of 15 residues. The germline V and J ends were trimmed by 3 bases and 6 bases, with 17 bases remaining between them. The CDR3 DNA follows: TGTGCCAGCAGTTTGACAGGTTGGTCGAGGGCTGAAGCTTTCTTT. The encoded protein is CASSLTGWSRAEAFF.